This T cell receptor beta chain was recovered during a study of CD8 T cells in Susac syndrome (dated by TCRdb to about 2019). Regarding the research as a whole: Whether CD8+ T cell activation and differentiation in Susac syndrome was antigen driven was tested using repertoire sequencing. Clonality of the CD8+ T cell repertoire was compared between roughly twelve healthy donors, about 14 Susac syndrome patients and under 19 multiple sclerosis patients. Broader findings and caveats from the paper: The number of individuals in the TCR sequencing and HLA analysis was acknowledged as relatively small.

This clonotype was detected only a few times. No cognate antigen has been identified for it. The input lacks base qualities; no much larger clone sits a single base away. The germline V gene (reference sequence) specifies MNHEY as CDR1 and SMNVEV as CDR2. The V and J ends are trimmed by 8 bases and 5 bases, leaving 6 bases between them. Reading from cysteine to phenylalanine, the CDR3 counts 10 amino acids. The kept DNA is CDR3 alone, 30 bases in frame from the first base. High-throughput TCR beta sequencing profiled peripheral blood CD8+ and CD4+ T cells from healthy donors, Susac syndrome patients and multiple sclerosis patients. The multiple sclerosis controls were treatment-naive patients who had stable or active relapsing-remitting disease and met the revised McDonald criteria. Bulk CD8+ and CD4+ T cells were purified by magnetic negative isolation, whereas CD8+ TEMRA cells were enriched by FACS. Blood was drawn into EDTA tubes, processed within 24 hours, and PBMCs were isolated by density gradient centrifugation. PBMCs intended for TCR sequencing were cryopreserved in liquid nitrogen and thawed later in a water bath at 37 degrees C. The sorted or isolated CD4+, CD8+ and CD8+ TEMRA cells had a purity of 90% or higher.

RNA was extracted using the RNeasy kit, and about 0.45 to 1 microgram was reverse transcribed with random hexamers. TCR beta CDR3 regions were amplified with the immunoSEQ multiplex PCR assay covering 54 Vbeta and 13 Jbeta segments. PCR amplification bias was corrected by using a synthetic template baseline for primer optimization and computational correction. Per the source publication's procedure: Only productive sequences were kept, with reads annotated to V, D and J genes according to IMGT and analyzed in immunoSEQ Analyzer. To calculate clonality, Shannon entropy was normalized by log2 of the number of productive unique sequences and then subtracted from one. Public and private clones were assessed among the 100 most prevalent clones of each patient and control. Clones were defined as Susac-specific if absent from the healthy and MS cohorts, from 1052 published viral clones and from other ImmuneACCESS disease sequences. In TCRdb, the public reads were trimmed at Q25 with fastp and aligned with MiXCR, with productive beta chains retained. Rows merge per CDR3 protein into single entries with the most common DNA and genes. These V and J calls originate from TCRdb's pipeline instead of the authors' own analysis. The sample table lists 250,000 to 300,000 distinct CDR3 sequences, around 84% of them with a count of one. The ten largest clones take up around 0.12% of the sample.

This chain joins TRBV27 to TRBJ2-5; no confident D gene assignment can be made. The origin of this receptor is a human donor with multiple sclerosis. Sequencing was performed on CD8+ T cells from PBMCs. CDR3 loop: CASGRETQYF. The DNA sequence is TGTGCCAGCGGCCGGGAGACCCAGTACTTC.